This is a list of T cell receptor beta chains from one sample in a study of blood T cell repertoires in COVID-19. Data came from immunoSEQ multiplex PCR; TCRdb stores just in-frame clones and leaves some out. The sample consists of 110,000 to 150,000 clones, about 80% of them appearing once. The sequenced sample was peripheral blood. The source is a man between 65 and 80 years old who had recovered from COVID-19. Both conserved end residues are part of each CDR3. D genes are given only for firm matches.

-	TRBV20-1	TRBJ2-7	CSASPGLSYEQYF
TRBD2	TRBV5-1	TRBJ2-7	CASSLELAGYEQYF
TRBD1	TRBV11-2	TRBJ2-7	CASSQGQDIHEQYF
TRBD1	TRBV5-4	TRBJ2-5	CASSFGQAQETQYF
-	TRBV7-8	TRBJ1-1	CASSLTVNTEAFF
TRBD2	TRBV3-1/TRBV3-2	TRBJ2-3	CASSPTSGRRDTQYF
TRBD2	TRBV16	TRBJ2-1	CASSPGREQFF
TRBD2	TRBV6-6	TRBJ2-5	CASSPTSSGRKKETQYF
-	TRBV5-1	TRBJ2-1	CASSLFGTPNEQFF
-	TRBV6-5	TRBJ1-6	CASRGPYNSPLHF
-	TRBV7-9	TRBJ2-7	CASSWTVAYEQYF
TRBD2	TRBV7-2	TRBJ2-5	CASSLDVLAGEETQYF
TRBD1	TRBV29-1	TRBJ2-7	CSVGPGTGAYEQYF
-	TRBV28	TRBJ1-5	CASGGLNQPQHF
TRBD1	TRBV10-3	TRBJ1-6	CAISETPGRDRVGGSPLHF
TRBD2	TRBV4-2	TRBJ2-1	CASSQTSGKSNEQFF
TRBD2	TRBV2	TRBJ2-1	CASSPTSGTTMQQFF
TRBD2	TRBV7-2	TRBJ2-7	CASSFSSGPYEQYF
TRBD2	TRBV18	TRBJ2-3	CASSPRRGSVTDTQYF
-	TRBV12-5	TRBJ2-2	CASQTYRAGTGELFF
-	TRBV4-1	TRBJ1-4	CASSGPGARTEKLFF
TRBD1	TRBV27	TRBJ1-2	CASSLSWDRGVREGGYTF
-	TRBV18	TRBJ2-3	CASSPPGGAGLDTQYF
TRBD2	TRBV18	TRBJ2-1	CARARGTSGSYEQFF
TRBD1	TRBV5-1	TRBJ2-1	CASSRIATGESGEQFF
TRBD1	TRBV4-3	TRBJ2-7	CASSPTGTGDHYEQYF
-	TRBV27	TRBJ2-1	CASSRTVYNEQFF
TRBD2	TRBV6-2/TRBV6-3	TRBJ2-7	CASSLAGGPYEQYF
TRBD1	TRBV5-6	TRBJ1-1	CASSPQFRQGASEAFF
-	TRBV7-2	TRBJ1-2	CASSLRQPTNYGYTF
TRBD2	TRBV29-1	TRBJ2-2	CSVGLVEDGELFF
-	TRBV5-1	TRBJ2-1	CASSLVLVYNEQFF
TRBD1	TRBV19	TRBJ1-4	CASGTAPKFATNEKLFF
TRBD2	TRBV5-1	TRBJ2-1	CASLGTSGSREQFF
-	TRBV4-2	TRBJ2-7	CASSPGAGRSSYEQYF
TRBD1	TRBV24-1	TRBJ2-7	CATSDYCRDRGCVNFYEQYF
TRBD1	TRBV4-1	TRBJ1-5	CASSPGQGGQPQHF
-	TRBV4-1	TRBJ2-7	CASSHGQDSYEQYF
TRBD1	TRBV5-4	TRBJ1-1	CASSAGQGAGTEAFF
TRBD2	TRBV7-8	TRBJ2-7	CASSLSAAGGEQYF
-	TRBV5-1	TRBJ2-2	CASSLMASVSGGELFF
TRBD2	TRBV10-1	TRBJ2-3	CASSESGGGIDTQYF
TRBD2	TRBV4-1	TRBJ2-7	CASSQVLAAYEQYF
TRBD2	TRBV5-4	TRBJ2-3	CASSSTSPGADTQYF
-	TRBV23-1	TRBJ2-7	CASTHTCGNFRAEYF
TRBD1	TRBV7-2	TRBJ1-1	CASSFLGQVDAFF
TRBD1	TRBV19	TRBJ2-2	CASRDRENTGELFF
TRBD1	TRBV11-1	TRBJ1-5	CASSLGTGPNQPQHF
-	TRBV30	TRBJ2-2	CAWSSGGGELFF
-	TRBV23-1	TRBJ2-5	CASRGARQVGGPFGTQYF
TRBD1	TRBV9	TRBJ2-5	CASSVLPGQGILETQYF
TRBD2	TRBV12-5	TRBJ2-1	CASGGLPYNEQFF
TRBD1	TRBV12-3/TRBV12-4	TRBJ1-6	CASGPGQGAKNF
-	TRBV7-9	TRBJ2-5	CASSFLRGLETQYF
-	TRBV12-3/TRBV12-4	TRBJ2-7	CASSFGKPGEQYF
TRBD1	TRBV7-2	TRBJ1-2	CASRYRQGAGYGYTF
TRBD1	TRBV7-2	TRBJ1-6	CASSLGDRGNSPLHF
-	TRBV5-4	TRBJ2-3	CASSSVAGLDTQYF
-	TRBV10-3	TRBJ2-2	CATRLGGEIAGELFF